This T cell receptor (beta chain) was identified in a study of T cell repertoires in cytomegalovirus infection. Overall study: Evidence of both CMV infection and a matching HLA type came from public TCR beta signatures. Findings and caveats of the study: What dominated the ex vivo response were HLA-C-restricted CMV-specific TCR beta clonotypes.

TCRdb fed the reads into MiXCR, producing one record per CDR3 protein. Among 250,000 to 350,000 distinct CDR3 sequences, over 20% were seen once, and the ten largest hold approximately 15%. This clonotype was observed many times. Antigen: not known. The length of the CDR3 is 17 residues. From germline, CDR1 is LNHDA and CDR2 SQIVND (reference sequence). The V end was cut by 6 bases, the J end by 1 base, with 21 bases between. The sequence was obtained from a human donor in good health (CMV status not recorded). Some clones in this sample may be carry-over from other donors' samples. The chain uses TRBV19 and TRBJ1-1; D might be TRBD1 (5 bases). The sample consisted of PBMCs. The CDR3 reads CASRNRGGGSANTEAFF. The CDR3 bases are TGTGCCAGTAGGAATCGGGGCGGGGGTTCGGCGAACACTGAAGCTTTCTTT.